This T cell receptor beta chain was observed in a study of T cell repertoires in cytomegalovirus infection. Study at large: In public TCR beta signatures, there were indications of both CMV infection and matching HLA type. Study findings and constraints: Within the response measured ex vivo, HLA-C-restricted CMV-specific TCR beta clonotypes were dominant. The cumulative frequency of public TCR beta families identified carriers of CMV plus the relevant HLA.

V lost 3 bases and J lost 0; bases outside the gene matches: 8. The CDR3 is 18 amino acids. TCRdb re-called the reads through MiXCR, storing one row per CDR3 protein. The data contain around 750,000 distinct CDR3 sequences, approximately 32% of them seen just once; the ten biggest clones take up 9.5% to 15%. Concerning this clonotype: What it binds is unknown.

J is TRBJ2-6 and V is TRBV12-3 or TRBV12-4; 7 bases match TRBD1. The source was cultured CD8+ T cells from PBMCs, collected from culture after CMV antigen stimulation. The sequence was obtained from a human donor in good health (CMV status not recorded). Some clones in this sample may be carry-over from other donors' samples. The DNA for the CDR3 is TGTGCCAGCAGTTTTACGACAGGGTCCTACTCTGGGGCCAACGTCCTGACTTTC. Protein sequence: CASSFTTGSYSGANVLTF.